The sequence of this TCR beta chain was determined in a study of technical replicates of blood from several donors. TCRdb's table, derived via immunoSEQ multiplex PCR, lists solely in-frame clones and lacks some. The repertoire consists of about 62,000 clones, with roughly 98% occurring once and the leading ten covering roughly 0.17%. The sequence was collected from a human donor in good health. The specimen was T cells isolated from PBMCs.

The DNA for the CDR3 is TGTGCCAGCAGGAACAGGGTCAGTAGCAATCAGCCCCAGCATTTT. This codes for CASRNRVSSNQPQHF. The chain links TRBV2 to TRBJ1-5, with a possible D match to TRBD1 (6 bases). Germline-derived CDR1 and CDR2 are SNHLY and FYNNEI. CDR3 size: 15 residues. The V and J ends lost 6 bases and 0 bases respectively, with 12 bases between them. The full variable domain, in which reference TRBV2 and TRBJ1-5 provide the parts outside the CDR3, is EPEVTQTPSHQVTQMGQEVILRCVPISNHLYFYWYRQILGQKVEFLVSFYNNEISEKSEIFDDQFSVERPDGSNFTLKIRSTKLEDSAMYFCASRNRVSSNQPQHFGDGTRLSIL.